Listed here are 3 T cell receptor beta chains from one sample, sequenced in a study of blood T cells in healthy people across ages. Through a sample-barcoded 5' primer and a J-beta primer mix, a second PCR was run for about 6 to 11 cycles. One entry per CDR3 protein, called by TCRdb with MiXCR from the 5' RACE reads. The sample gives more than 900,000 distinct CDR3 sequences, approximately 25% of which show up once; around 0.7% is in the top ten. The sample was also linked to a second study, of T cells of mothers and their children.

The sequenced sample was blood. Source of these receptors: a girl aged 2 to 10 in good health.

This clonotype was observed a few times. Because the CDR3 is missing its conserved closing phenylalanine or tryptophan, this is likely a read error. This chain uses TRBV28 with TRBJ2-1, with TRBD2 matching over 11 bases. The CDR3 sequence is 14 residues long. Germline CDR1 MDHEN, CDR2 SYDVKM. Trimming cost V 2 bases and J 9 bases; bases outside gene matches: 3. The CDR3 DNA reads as TGTGCCAGCAGTTTACTAGCGGGGGGTGGTGAGCAGTTCCTC. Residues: CASSLLAGGGEQFL.

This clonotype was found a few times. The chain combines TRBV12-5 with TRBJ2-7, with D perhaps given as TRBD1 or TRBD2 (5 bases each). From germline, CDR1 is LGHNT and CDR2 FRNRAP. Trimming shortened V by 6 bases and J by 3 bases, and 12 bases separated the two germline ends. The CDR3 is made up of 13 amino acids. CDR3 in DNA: TGTGCTAGTGGCCCAGGGAGTCTCTACGAGCAGTACTTC. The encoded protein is CASGPGSLYEQYF. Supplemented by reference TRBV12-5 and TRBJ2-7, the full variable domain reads DARVTQTPRHKVTEMGQEVTMRCQPILGHNTVFWYRQTMMQGLELLAYFRNRAPLDDSGMPKDRFSAEMPDATLATLKIQPSEPRDSAVYFCASGPGSLYEQYFGPGTRLTVT.

As DNA, the CDR3 is TGCAGCGTTAAGGAGGCTAGCGGGAGGGTTCAGTACTTC. Encoded protein: CSVKEASGRVQYF. The chain carries TRBV29-1 and TRBJ2-4, with 12 bases lining up with TRBD2. The CDR3 has 13 amino acids. After removal of 5 bases from V and 11 bases from J, the junction contained 7 bases not matched to a gene. CDR1 is SQVTM, CDR2 ANQGSEA, per germline.